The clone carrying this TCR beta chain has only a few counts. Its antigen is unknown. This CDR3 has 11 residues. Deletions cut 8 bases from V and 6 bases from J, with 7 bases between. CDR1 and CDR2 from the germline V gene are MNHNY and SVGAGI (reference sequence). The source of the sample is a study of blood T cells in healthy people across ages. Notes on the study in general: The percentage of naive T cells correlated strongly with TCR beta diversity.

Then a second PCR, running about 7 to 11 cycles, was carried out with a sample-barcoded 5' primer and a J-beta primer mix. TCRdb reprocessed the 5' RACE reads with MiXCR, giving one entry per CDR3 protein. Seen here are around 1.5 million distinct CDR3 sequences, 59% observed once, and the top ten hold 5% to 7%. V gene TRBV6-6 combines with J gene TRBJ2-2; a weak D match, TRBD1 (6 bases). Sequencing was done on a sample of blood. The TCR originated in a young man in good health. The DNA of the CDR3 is TGTGCCAGCGAGGGGGCCGGGGAGCTGTTTTTT. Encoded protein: CASEGAGELFF.